A selection of T cell receptor beta chains follows, all from one sample in a study of T cell responses to AZD1222 COVID-19 vaccine. TCRdb keeps only in-frame clones here, not all; method: immunoSEQ multiplex PCR. Here the sample spans about 190,000 clones, over 80% being singletons. The specimen comprised peripheral blood, sampled on day 0 of MenACWY control vaccination. The receptors shown here come from an adult in good health. The CDR3 runs from the conserved cysteine through the conserved F or W. Each record gives: D gene, clone size, J gene, V gene, CDR3 protein, CDR3 DNA. A D gene is named only where the DNA matches it firmly. Rows give clone size only sometimes, using once, few, many, or a class for an expanded clone.

.,.,TRBJ1-3,TRBV5-1,CASSLGGPGNTIYF,TGCGCCAGCAGCTTGGGGGGGCCTGGAAACACCATATATTTT
.,.,TRBJ1-4,TRBV9,CASSLTGGPSNEKLFF,TGTGCCAGCAGCCTCACGGGAGGGCCGTCGAATGAAAAACTGTTTTTT
TRBD1,.,TRBJ2-7,TRBV7-8,CASSSGDRGYEQYF,TGTGCCAGCAGCTCCGGGGACAGGGGTTACGAGCAGTACTTC
.,.,TRBJ2-5,TRBV7-6,CASSRPQETQYF,TGTGCCAGCAGCCGCCCCCAAGAGACCCAGTACTTC
TRBD1,.,TRBJ2-7,TRBV30,CAWSVMGQGSEEQYF,TGTGCCTGGAGTGTAATGGGACAGGGGAGTGAGGAGCAGTACTTC
.,.,TRBJ2-1,TRBV7-3,CASSLTSSSYNEQFF,TGTGCCAGCAGCTTGACATCGAGCTCCTACAATGAGCAGTTCTTC
TRBD1,.,TRBJ2-5,TRBV29-1,CSVRTGKETQYF,TGCAGCGTCCGGACAGGGAAAGAGACCCAGTACTTC
TRBD1,.,TRBJ1-4,TRBV7-8,CASSLPYRGQEKLFF,TGTGCCAGCAGCTTACCCTACAGGGGACAGGAAAAACTGTTTTTT
.,.,TRBJ2-1,TRBV6-2/TRBV6-3,CASSYSRGNEQFF,TGTGCCAGCAGTTACTCGAGGGGCAATGAGCAGTTCTTC
.,.,TRBJ2-5,TRBV6-2/TRBV6-3,CASSLAGETQYF,TGTGCCAGCAGTTTGGCTGGAGAGACCCAGTACTTC
TRBD2,.,TRBJ2-3,TRBV5-1,CASSLLGLAGGPADTQYF,TGCGCCAGCAGCCTCCTGGGACTAGCGGGAGGGCCGGCAGATACGCAGTATTTT
TRBD2,.,TRBJ2-1,TRBV6-2/TRBV6-3,CASSSGLAGEQFF,TGTGCCAGCAGTTCGGGACTAGCCGGTGAGCAGTTCTTC
.,.,TRBJ2-2,TRBV5-1,CATSLGTPNTGELFF,TGCGCCACCTCACTCGGGACTCCGAACACCGGGGAGCTGTTTTTT
.,once,TRBJ1-2,TRBV29-1,CSVSIRGNYGYTF,TGCAGCGTTTCTATCAGGGGAAACTATGGCTACACCTTC
TRBD2,.,TRBJ2-1,TRBV29-1,CSAEAGHEQFF,TGCAGCGCTGAAGCGGGGCACGAGCAGTTCTTC
TRBD1,.,TRBJ2-5,TRBV7-2,CASSLGSGTAQETQYF,TGTGCCAGCAGCTTAGGGTCTGGGACAGCGCAAGAGACCCAGTACTTC
TRBD1,.,TRBJ1-5,TRBV6-2/TRBV6-3,CASSPGQGDQPQHF,TGTGCCAGCAGCCCCGGACAGGGCGATCAGCCCCAGCATTTT
.,few,TRBJ1-2,TRBV28,CASSLLTNYGYTF,TGTGCCAGCAGTTTACTTACGAACTATGGCTACACCTTC
.,.,TRBJ1-2,TRBV5-4,CASSPDGYGYTF,TGTGCCAGCAGCCCGGACGGCTATGGCTACACCTTC
.,.,TRBJ1-4,TRBV2,CASNEQEDEKLFF,TGTGCCAGCAACGAGCAGGAGGATGAAAAACTGTTTTTT
.,.,TRBJ1-5,TRBV28,CATRWGEGNQPQHF,TGTGCCACCCGGTGGGGCGAGGGGAATCAGCCCCAGCATTTT
.,.,TRBJ1-6,TRBV5-6,CASSLFTGYLYNSPLHF,TGTGCCAGCAGCCTCTTTACAGGGTACCTATATAATTCACCCCTCCACTTT
TRBD2,.,TRBJ2-7,TRBV3-1/TRBV3-2,CASSHPGLAGGPSFEQYF,TGTGCCAGCAGTCATCCGGGACTAGCGGGAGGGCCTTCCTTCGAGCAGTACTTC
TRBD1,.,TRBJ2-6,TRBV4-2,CASSQAPGTGGVGANVLTF,TGTGCCAGCAGCCAAGCCCCCGGGACAGGGGGCGTTGGGGCCAACGTCCTGACTTTC
TRBD1,.,TRBJ2-3,TRBV9,CASSVGTGNTQYF,TGTGCCAGCAGCGTGGGGACAGGCAATACGCAGTATTTT
.,.,TRBJ2-4,TRBV14,CASSPPGPAGNIQYF,TGTGCCAGCAGCCCTCCAGGGCCCGCAGGAAACATTCAGTACTTC
.,.,TRBJ2-2,TRBV7-8,CASSLVTPTGELFF,TGTGCCAGCAGCTTAGTGACACCGACCGGGGAGCTGTTTTTT
.,.,TRBJ1-2,TRBV19,CASSVSGTDRYGYTF,TGTGCCAGTAGTGTATCCGGGACGGACCGCTATGGCTACACCTTC
.,.,TRBJ1-1,TRBV19,CASRRETEAFF,TGTGCCAGCCGAAGGGAGACTGAAGCTTTCTTT
.,.,TRBJ2-7,TRBV5-6,CASSTRPPILIGSYEQYF,TGTGCCAGCAGCACCCGGCCTCCCATTTTAATAGGGTCCTACGAGCAGTACTTC
TRBD1,.,TRBJ2-7,TRBV15,CATSRGQGAEQYF,TGTGCCACCAGCAGAGGACAGGGAGCCGAGCAGTACTTC
TRBD1,.,TRBJ2-1,TRBV27,CASSLTGGAYNEQFF,TGTGCCAGCAGTTTGACAGGGGGCGCCTACAATGAGCAGTTCTTC